These T cell receptor beta chains were read from a single sample in a study of early T cells in non-severe SARS-CoV-2 infection. MiXCR, applied by TCRdb to the 5' RACE reads, yields one record per CDR3 protein. Among around 60,000 distinct CDR3 sequences, approximately 12% were seen once, and the ten largest hold 9.5% to 10%. The sample comprised whole blood. These receptors were obtained from an adult who was a healthcare worker with PCR-confirmed SARS-CoV-2 infection or an uninfected control (not recorded which). The CDR3 runs from the conserved cysteine through the conserved F or W. The D gene is left open where the match is weak. A row's size may be missing; if present it is once, few, many or a size class.

>TRBJ2-3|few|TRBD2|TRBV6-2/TRBV6-3
TGTGCCAGCAGTAGCGGGAGGGCTCGCACGGGGCAGTATTTT
CASSSGRARTGQYF
>TRBJ2-5|few|TRBD1|TRBV29-1
TGCAGCGTTGGGGGACAGGGTCAAGAGACCCAGTACTTC
CSVGGQGQETQYF
>TRBJ2-3|many|TRBD2|TRBV6-5
TGTGCCAGCGGGTCCGAGGGACTAGCGGGGGCCTTAGCTAGCACAGATACGCAGTATTTT
CASGSEGLAGALASTDTQYF
>TRBJ2-1|.|.|TRBV6-2/TRBV6-3
TGTGCCAGCATCCAAACCTTGCGCGGGGGCCTACAGAATGAGCAGTTCTTC
CASIQTLRGGLQNEQFF
>TRBJ1-5|few|.|TRBV12-3/TRBV12-4
TGTGCCAGCAAGTGGGGGGGATGGCACAATAGCAATCAGCCCCAGCATTTT
CASKWGGWHNSNQPQHF
>TRBJ1-2|.|.|TRBV29-1
TGCAGCGCACTAGGGGGGCATGACTATGGCTACACCTTC
CSALGGHDYGYTF
>TRBJ1-2|many|.|TRBV9
TGTGCCAGCAGCGACCAGACCCCCCTTGGCTACACCTTC
CASSDQTPLGYTF
>TRBJ2-5|many|.|TRBV12-3/TRBV12-4
TGTGCCAGCAGGCCAGGGGCGGGGGCCCCGGCCCAGTACTTC
CASRPGAGAPAQYF
>TRBJ2-1|many|.|TRBV5-4
TGTGCCAGCAATAGGTTGGGGTTGTCCCCTGACAATGAGCAGTTCTTC
CASNRLGLSPDNEQFF
>TRBJ2-1|.|.|TRBV3-1
TGTGCCAGCAGCCGGGCCCAGGGGTACAATGAGCAGTTCTTC
CASSRAQGYNEQFF
>TRBJ2-1|many|TRBD1|TRBV6-5
TGTGCCAGCAGTCACCTGCGGCAGGGGGCAATCTACAATGAGCAGTTCTTC
CASSHLRQGAIYNEQFF
>TRBJ2-7|many|.|TRBV18
TGTGCCAGCTCACCTCCCACGGGACCCGGAGGGGAGCAGTACTTC
CASSPPTGPGGEQYF
>TRBJ1-1|many|.|TRBV9
TGTGCCAGCAGCCTCTCGACAGGATCGGCTGAAGCTTTCTTT
CASSLSTGSAEAFF
>TRBJ1-5|few|.|TRBV6-2/TRBV6-3
TGTGCCAGCAGTTCGGTTGTACAGGGAAATCAGCCCCAGCATTTT
CASSSVVQGNQPQHF
>TRBJ2-3|many|.|TRBV11-3
TGTGCCAGCAGTCTAGTGGATACGCAGTATTTT
CASSLVDTQYF
>TRBJ2-2|many|.|TRBV6-2/TRBV6-3
TGTGCCAGCACCCTAACGGCGAACACCGGGGAGCTGTTTTTT
CASTLTANTGELFF
>TRBJ2-7|many|.|TRBV20-1
TGCAGTGCTAGAGGGACCGATGCCTCCTACGAGCAGTACTTC
CSARGTDASYEQYF
>TRBJ1-1|.|.|TRBV29-1
TGCAGCGTTGAGCCAGACACTGAAGCTTTCTTT
CSVEPDTEAFF
>TRBJ1-4|many|.|TRBV20-1
TGCAGTGCTTTAACCGGACAGACAACTAATGAAAAACTGTTTTTT
CSALTGQTTNEKLFF
>TRBJ1-2|few|.|TRBV7-9
TGTGCCAGCAGCTTGGGCAGGGGTGGGAGAAACTATGGCTACACCTTC
CASSLGRGGRNYGYTF
>TRBJ2-2|few|.|TRBV24-1
TGTGCCACCAGTGATACCGGGGAGCTGTTTTTT
CATSDTGELFF
>TRBJ1-2|.|.|TRBV6-6
TGTGCCAGCAGGTCTACCCCAGGGTTGGGCTATGGCTACACCTTC
CASRSTPGLGYGYTF
>TRBJ2-2|many|TRBD2|TRBV27
TGTGCCAGCAGTTGGGAGGGGAACACCGGGGAGCTGTTTTTT
CASSWEGNTGELFF
>TRBJ1-1|few|.|TRBV7-2
TGTGCCAGCAGCTTAGCCCAGGAGATTCATGAAGCTTTCTTT
CASSLAQEIHEAFF
>TRBJ2-7|.|TRBD2|TRBV20-1
TGCAGTGGATCCACCGGGACTAGAGGCCTTTACGAGCAGTACTTC
CSGSTGTRGLYEQYF
>TRBJ2-2|.|TRBD2|TRBV24-1
TGTGCCACCAGCGGGACTAGCGGATCGAACACCGGGGAGCTGTTTTTT
CATSGTSGSNTGELFF
>TRBJ1-2|.|.|TRBV5-1
TGCGCCAGCAGCCTTGAAGGATCTAACTATGGCTACACCTTC
CASSLEGSNYGYTF
>TRBJ2-5|few|.|TRBV27
TGTGCCAGCAGTCCATTCAGGGGCGGTCGGGAGACCCAGTACTTC
CASSPFRGGRETQYF
>TRBJ1-2|many|.|TRBV14
TGTGCCAGCAGCCCGAGGGGCGTACCCTATGGCTACACCTTC
CASSPRGVPYGYTF
>TRBJ2-1|many|.|TRBV7-7
TGTGCTAGCAGCTTAGCGATAGGCAGCCTCGAAGTGAATGAGCAGTTCTTC
CASSLAIGSLEVNEQFF
>TRBJ1-2|.|.|TRBV24-1
TGTGCCACCAGTGATCCTACTACAGGGATGGAAGGCTACACCTTC
CATSDPTTGMEGYTF
>TRBJ1-1|few|.|TRBV7-3
TGTGCCAGCAGCTCCGGGATGAACACTGAAGCTTTCTTT
CASSSGMNTEAFF
>TRBJ2-7|many|TRBD1|TRBV11-2
TGTGCCAGCAGCTTAGAGTACGGGACAGGGGATCCGTACTTC
CASSLEYGTGDPYF
>TRBJ2-3|few|TRBD2|TRBV20-1
TGCAGTGCCGGCGGCGGGGGTAGCACAGATACGCAGTATTTT
CSAGGGGSTDTQYF
>TRBJ2-5|.|TRBD2|TRBV7-9
TGTGCCAGCAGCATGGGACTAGCGGGAGGAGAGACCCAGTACTTC
CASSMGLAGGETQYF
>TRBJ2-3|.|.|TRBV5-5
TGTGCCAGCAGCCTACAATCGACAGGAGCTACTAGCACAGATACGCAGTATTTT
CASSLQSTGATSTDTQYF
>TRBJ1-5|.|TRBD1|TRBV3-1
TGTGCCAGCAGCCAAGGGGGCCGGGACAGAGCCCAGCATTTT
CASSQGGRDRAQHF
>TRBJ2-5|.|.|TRBV7-9
TGTGCCAGCAGCACCAGGGGTGGAGAGACCCAGTACTTC
CASSTRGGETQYF
>TRBJ2-4|many|TRBD2|TRBV29-1
TGCAGCGTTGACGGCGGGGGGCGAGCCAAAAACATTCAGTACTTC
CSVDGGGRAKNIQYF
>TRBJ2-5|.|TRBD2|TRBV7-9
TGTGCCAGCAGCTTACCGACTAGCGGGGGGATCCAAGAGACCCAGTACTTC
CASSLPTSGGIQETQYF
>TRBJ2-5|few|.|TRBV7-8
TGTGCCAGCAGCTTATTCAGGGCCCTACCTAATATCCAAGAGACCCAGTACTTC
CASSLFRALPNIQETQYF
>TRBJ2-1|.|TRBD2|TRBV3-1
TGTGCCAGCAGCCTTGGGACTAGCGGGGGGTCTGAGCAGTTCTTC
CASSLGTSGGSEQFF